The 17 T cell receptor beta chains below were found in one sample sequenced in a study of OX40 agonist ivuxolimab in advanced cancers. Clones were read by immunoSEQ multiplex PCR, and TCRdb kept only the in-frame ones, dropping some. The sample has tens of thousands of clones, about 89% seen once. Specimen: CD4+ or CD8+ T cells sorted from blood, collected in a trial of the OX40 agonist ivuxolimab. All receptors come from an adult with an advanced solid tumor such as melanoma, head and neck, liver or kidney cancer.

Written as DNA, the CDR3 is TGTGCCAGCAAGATGGGCCGGGGGTTCCGAGAGACCCAGTACTTC. This codes for CASKMGRGFRETQYF. The J gene is TRBJ2-5, the V gene TRBV28; a possible D gene is TRBD2 (6 bases). The CDR3 length is 15 residues. The V end lost 7 bases, the J end lost 4 bases, and 19 bases lay between the germline ends. CDR1 is MDHEN, CDR2 SYDVKM, per germline.

This clone was detected only once. The chain recombines TRBV10-3 with TRBJ1-5, with a weak D call TRBD1 (5 bases). In germline, CDR1 is ENHRY, CDR2 SYGVKD. This CDR3 is 13 amino acids long. Trimming removed 7 bases from V and 5 bases from J, with 12 bases in between. This CDR3 reads CAITQGGHQPQHF. The DNA for the CDR3 is TGTGCCATCACCCAGGGCGGACATCAGCCCCAGCATTTT.

The CDR3 loop reads CASSLEGETYEQYF. The CDR3, as DNA: TGCGCCAGCAGCTTGGAGGGGGAGACCTACGAGCAGTACTTC. The rearrangement uses TRBV5-1 and TRBJ2-7; possibly TRBD1 for D (6 bases). Trimming removed 0 bases from V and 2 bases from J, with 9 bases in between. CDR3 size: 14 residues. Germline V lookup: CDR1 SGHRS, CDR2 YFSETQ.

The chain carries TRBV10-3 and TRBJ2-7; no reliable D call. The germline V gene encodes CDR1 ENHRY and CDR2 SYGVKD. The V end lost 6 bases, the J end lost 0 bases, and 12 bases lay between the germline ends. The CDR3 has 14 residues. The CDR3 protein is CAIRGFGSSYEQYF. In DNA, the CDR3 is TGTGCCATCAGGGGCTTTGGGTCCTCCTACGAGCAGTACTTC.

The chain carries TRBV28 and TRBJ2-5; 8 positions agree with TRBD2. The CDR3 covers 14 residues. Trimming took 6 bases from V and 5 from J; bases not matched to a gene: 8. Germline CDR1 is MDHEN and CDR2 is SYDVKM. The CDR3 loop reads CASRFSGTDETQYF. The CDR3 nucleotides read TGTGCCAGCAGATTTAGCGGGACGGACGAGACCCAGTACTTC.

This sequence joins TRBV18 and TRBJ2-5, with D possibly matching TRBD2 (7 bases). The CDR3 runs to 15 residues. Trimming removed 5 bases from V and 5 bases from J, with 18 bases in between. Germline V gene sequence: CDR1 KGHSH, CDR2 LQKENI. CDR3 amino acids: CASSAQGGEQETQYF. The CDR3 DNA is TGTGCCAGCTCAGCACAGGGAGGGGAGCAGGAGACCCAGTACTTC.

The rearrangement links TRBV10-3 to TRBJ1-5, with D possibly matching TRBD1 (6 bases). V was cut by 0 bases and J by 6 bases, with 21 bases left in between. Looked up from germline, CDR1 is ENHRY and CDR2 is SYGVKD. The CDR3 loop spans 18 amino acids. CDR3 in amino acids: CAISESIQGGVFSQPQHF. CDR3 nucleotide sequence: TGTGCCATCAGTGAGTCGATACAGGGAGGGGTTTTTAGTCAGCCCCAGCATTTT.

The gene calls are TRBV4-1 and TRBJ1-5; D is uncertain. Germline-derived CDR1 and CDR2 are MGHRA and YSYEKL. This CDR3 comprises 15 residues. With 0 bases removed from V and 4 bases from J, the gap between germline ends came to 10 bases. Written as DNA, the CDR3 is TGCGCCAGCAGCCAAGATCTTCTGGGGAATCAGCCCCAGCATTTT. Translating it yields CASSQDLLGNQPQHF.

V gene TRBV27 combines with J gene TRBJ1-6, with 7 bases fitting TRBD1. The CDR3 extends over 13 amino acids. J was trimmed by 5 bases and V by 7 bases; bases with no gene match: 2. CDR1 and CDR2 (germline): MNHEY, SMNVEV (reference sequence). The CDR3 is CASKQGNNSPLHF. The CDR3 DNA sequence: TGTGCCAGCAAACAGGGGAATAATTCACCCCTCCACTTT.

This clone was seen a few times. The chain couples TRBV5-1 to TRBJ2-7; the D call may be TRBD1 or TRBD2 (7 bases each). V dropped 4 bases and J dropped 6 bases, with 23 bases sitting between them. Per the germline V gene, CDR1 is SGHRS and CDR2 is YFSETQ. The CDR3 is 16 residues long. CDR3 nucleotides: TGCGCCAGCAGCATTCAGGGGGGGCGGGGTGAGGCCGAGCAGTACTTC. Translating it yields CASSIQGGRGEAEQYF.

V and J are TRBV19 and TRBJ2-1; possible D gene TRBD1, 6 bases. The CDR3 sequence is 14 residues long. The V end was cut by 5 bases, the J end by 9 bases, with 17 bases between. Germline V lookup: CDR1 LNHDA, CDR2 SQIVND (reference sequence). The CDR3 is CASSERAGASEQFF. For the CDR3, the DNA is TGTGCCAGTAGTGAGAGGGCAGGGGCGAGTGAGCAGTTCTTC.

The V gene is TRBV4-3, the J gene TRBJ2-1; D call uncertain. The CDR3 contains 15 residues. Trimming took off 0 bases at V and 3 bases at J, with 9 bases between the two ends. Germline V lookup: CDR1 LGHNA, CDR2 YSLEER. CDR3 protein: CASSQEALVYNEQFF. The CDR3 DNA sequence: TGCGCCAGCAGCCAAGAAGCGCTAGTCTACAATGAGCAGTTCTTC.

This clone was seen just once. The chain is built from TRBV5-1 and TRBJ2-1; 13 bases agree with TRBD2. The trim removed 0 bases at V and 4 bases at J, leaving 4 bases unmatched. CDR1 SGHRS and CDR2 YFSETQ come from the germline V gene. The CDR3 is made up of 17 amino acids. The CDR3 coding sequence is TGCGCCAGCAGCTTGGTGGGGACTAGCGGGGCTTACAATGAGCAGTTCTTC. Protein sequence: CASSLVGTSGAYNEQFF. Full variable domain (missing parts from reference TRBV5-1 and TRBJ2-1): KAGVTQTPRYLIKTRGQQVTLSCSPISGHRSVSWYQQTPGQGLQFLFEYFSETQRNKGNFPGRFSGRQFSNSRSEMNVSTLELGDSALYLCASSLVGTSGAYNEQFFGPGTRLTVL.

The chain employs TRBV6-6 and TRBJ1-5, with a weak D call TRBD1 (5 bases). V lost 0 bases, J lost 1 base, and 7 bases lay in between. The germline gives CDR1 MNHNY, CDR2 SVGAGI (reference sequence). The CDR3 contains 15 residues. The CDR3 bases are TGTGCCAGCAGTTACTCGAGGGGAAGCAATCAGCCCCAGCATTTT. Amino acid sequence: CASSYSRGSNQPQHF.

The chain uses TRBV7-9 and TRBJ1-2, with 10 bases fitting TRBD1. CDR3 size: 17 residues. CDR1 SEHNR and CDR2 FQNEAQ come from the germline V gene (reference sequence). Trimming removed 3 bases from V and 0 bases from J; junction bases left unmatched: 7. Here the CDR3 reads CASSFPGGTGANYGYTF. In DNA, the CDR3 is TGTGCCAGCAGCTTCCCCGGGGGGACAGGGGCTAACTATGGCTACACCTTC.

The V gene is TRBV9, the J gene TRBJ1-2, with TRBD1 matching over 8 bases. In germline, CDR1 is SGDLS, CDR2 YYNGEE. J gave up 4 bases and V 4 bases, and 9 bases lay outside the gene matches. The CDR3 has 15 residues. CDR3 DNA: TGTGCCAGCAGCTCGAGAGGGACAGGCCTCTATGGCTACACCTTC. It specifies CASSSRGTGLYGYTF.

The genes are TRBV7-8 and TRBJ2-7; no definite D call. The CDR3 sequence is 15 residues long. Deletions cut 4 bases from V and 0 bases from J, with 13 bases between. The germline CDR1 and CDR2 sequences are SGHVS and FQNEAQ. The CDR3 DNA reads TGTGCCAGCAGCTCAAGGCGGTTGACCTCCTACGAGCAGTACTTC. As protein: CASSSRRLTSYEQYF.